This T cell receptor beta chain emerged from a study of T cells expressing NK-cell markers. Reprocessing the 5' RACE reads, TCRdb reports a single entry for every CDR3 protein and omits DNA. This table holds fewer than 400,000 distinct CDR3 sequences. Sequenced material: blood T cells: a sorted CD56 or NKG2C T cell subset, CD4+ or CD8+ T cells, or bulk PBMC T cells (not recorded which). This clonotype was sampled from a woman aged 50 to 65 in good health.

This chain's CDR3 is CASKLGRPGELFF. The rearrangement links TRBV5-1 to TRBJ2-2; lacking DNA, the TRBD1 call made by TCRdb goes unchecked. Germline CDR1 reads SGHRS; CDR2 reads YFSETQ. This CDR3 region has 13 residues.